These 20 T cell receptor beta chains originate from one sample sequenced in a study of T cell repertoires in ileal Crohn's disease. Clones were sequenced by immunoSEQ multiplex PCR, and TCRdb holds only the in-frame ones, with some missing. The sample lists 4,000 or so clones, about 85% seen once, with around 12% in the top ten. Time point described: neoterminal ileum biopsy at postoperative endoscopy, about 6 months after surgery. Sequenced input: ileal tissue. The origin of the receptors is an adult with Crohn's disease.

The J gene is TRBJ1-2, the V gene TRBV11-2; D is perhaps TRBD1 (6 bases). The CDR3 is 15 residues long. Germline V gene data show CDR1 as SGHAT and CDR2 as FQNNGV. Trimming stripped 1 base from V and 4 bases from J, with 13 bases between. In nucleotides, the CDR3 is TGTGCCAGCAGCTTAGGGGGGCCAGTACTCTATGGCTACACCTTC. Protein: CASSLGGPVLYGYTF. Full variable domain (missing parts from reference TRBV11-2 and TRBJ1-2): EAGVAQSPRYKIIEKRQSVAFWCNPISGHATLYWYQQILGQGPKLLIQFQNNGVVDDSQLPKDRFSAERLKGVDSTLKIQPAKLEDSAVYLCASSLGGPVLYGYTFGSGTRLTVV.

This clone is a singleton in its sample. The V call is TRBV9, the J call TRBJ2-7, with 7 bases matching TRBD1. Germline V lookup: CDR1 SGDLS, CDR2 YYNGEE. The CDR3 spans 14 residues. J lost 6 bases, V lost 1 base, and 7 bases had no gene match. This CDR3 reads CASSVTGEISEQYF. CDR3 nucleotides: TGTGCCAGCAGCGTAACAGGGGAAATTTCCGAGCAGTACTTC. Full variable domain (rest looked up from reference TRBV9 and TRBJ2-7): DSGVTQTPKHLITATGQRVTLRCSPRSGDLSVYWYQQSLDQGLQFLIQYYNGEERAKGNILERFSAQQFPDLHSELNLSSLELGDSALYFCASSVTGEISEQYFGPGTRLTVT.

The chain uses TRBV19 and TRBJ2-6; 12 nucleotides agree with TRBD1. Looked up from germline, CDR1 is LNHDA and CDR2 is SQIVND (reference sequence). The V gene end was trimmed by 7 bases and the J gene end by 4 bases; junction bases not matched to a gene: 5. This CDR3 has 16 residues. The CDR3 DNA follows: TGTGCCAGTAACACGGGACAGGGGGCGGGGGCCAACGTCCTGACTTTC. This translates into CASNTGQGAGANVLTF.

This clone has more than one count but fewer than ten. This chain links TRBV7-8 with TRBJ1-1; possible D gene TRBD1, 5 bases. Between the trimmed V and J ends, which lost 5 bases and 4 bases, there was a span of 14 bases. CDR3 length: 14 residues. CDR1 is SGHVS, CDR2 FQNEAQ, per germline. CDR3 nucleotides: TGTGCCAGCAGCCCAGCGGGGCCCTTCACTGAAGCTTTCTTT. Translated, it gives CASSPAGPFTEAFF.

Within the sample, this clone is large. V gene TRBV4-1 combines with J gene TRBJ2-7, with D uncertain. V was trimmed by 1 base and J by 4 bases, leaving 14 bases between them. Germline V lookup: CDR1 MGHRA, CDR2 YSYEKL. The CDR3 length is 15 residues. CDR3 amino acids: CASSQAVGLGYEQYF. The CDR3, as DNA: TGCGCCAGCAGCCAAGCGGTGGGCCTTGGATACGAGCAGTACTTC.

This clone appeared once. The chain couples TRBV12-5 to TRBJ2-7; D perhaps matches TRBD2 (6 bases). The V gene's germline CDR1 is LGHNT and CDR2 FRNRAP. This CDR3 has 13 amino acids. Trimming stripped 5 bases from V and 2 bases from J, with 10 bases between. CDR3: CASGVGTAYEQYF. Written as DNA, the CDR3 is TGTGCTAGTGGTGTCGGGACTGCCTACGAGCAGTACTTC.

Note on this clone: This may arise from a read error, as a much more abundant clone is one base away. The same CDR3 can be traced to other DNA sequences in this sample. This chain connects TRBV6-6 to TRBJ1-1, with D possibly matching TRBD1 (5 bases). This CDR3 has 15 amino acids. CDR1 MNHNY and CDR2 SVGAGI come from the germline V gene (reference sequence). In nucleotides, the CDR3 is TGCGCCAGCAGTTACTCGCCAGGGTTGAACACTGAAGCTTTCTTT. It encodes CASSYSPGLNTEAFF.

The CDR3 region has the DNA TGTGCCAGTCTCTCTCGCGGGGGGGCCCGGGGAAAAGAGACCCAGTACTTC. Translated, it gives CASLSRGGARGKETQYF. The chain is built from TRBV28 and TRBJ2-5; 9 bases line up with TRBD2. The V gene's germline CDR1 is MDHEN and CDR2 SYDVKM. Trimming removed 9 bases from V and 3 bases from J; junction bases left unmatched: 17. The CDR3 is made up of 17 amino acids.

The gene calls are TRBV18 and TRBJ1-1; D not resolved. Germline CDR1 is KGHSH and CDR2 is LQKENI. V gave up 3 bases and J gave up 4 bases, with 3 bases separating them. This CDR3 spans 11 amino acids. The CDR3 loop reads CASSPFTEAFF. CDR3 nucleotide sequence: TGTGCCAGCTCACCCTTCACTGAAGCTTTCTTT.

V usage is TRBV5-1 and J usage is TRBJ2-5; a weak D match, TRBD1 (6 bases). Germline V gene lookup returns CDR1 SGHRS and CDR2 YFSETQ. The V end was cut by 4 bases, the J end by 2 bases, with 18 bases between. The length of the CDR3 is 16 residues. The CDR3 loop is CASSPIPSTGQETQYF. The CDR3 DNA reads TGCGCCAGCAGCCCCATTCCAAGTACAGGGCAAGAGACCCAGTACTTC.

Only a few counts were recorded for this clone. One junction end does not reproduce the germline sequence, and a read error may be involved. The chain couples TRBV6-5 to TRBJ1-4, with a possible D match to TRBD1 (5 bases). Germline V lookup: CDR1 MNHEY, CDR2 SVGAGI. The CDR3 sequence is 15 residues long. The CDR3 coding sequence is TGTGCCAGCAGCTACTCCCAGGGAACTAATGAAAAACTGTTTTTT. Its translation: CASSYSQGTNEKLFF.

The CDR3 DNA sequence: TGTGCCAGCAAGGAAGAGGGAACGCCCTATGGCTACACCTTC. Translating it yields CASKEEGTPYGYTF. The chain recombines TRBV2 with TRBJ1-2; D gene unclear. Germline V CDR1 and CDR2: SNHLY, FYNNEI. V lost 7 bases and J 4 bases, leaving 16 bases between the germline ends. This CDR3 comprises 14 residues.

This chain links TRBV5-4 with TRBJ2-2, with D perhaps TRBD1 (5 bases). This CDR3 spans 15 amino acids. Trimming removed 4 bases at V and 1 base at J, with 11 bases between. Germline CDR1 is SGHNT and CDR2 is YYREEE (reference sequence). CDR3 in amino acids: CASSGRTMNTGELFF. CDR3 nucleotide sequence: TGTGCCAGCAGCGGAAGGACAATGAACACCGGGGAGCTGTTTTTT.

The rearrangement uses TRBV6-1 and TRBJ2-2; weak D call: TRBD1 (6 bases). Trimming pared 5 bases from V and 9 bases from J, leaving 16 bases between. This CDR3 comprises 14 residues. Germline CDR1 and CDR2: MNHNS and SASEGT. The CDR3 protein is CASSQTQGIWELFF. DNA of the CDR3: TGTGCCAGCAGTCAAACACAGGGTATTTGGGAGCTGTTTTTT.

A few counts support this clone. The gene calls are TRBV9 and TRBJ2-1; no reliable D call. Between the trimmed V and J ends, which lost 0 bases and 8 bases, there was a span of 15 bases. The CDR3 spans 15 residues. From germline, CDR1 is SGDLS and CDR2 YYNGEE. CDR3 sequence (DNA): TGTGCCAGCAGCGTAGTTGCGGTTGGCGCCGATGAGCAGTTCTTC. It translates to CASSVVAVGADEQFF.

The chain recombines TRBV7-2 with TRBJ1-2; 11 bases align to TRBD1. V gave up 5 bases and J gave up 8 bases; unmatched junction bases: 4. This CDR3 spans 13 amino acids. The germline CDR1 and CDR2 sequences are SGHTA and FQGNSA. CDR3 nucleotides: TGTGCCAGCAGCCGGACAGGGGGCATCGGCTACACCTTC. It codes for CASSRTGGIGYTF. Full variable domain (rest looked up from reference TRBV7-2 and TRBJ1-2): GAGVSQSPSNKVTEKGKDVELRCDPISGHTALYWYRQSLGQGLEFLIYFQGNSAPDKSGLPSDRFSAERTGGSVSTLTIQRTQQEDSAVYLCASSRTGGIGYTFGSGTRLTVV.

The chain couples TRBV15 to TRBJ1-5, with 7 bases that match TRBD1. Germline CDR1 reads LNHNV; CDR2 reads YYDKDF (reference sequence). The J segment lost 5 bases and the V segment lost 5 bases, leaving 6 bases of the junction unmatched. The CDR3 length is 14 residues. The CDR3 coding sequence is TGTGCCACCAGCCTCAATGACAGGGATCAGCCCCAGCATTTT. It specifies CATSLNDRDQPQHF.

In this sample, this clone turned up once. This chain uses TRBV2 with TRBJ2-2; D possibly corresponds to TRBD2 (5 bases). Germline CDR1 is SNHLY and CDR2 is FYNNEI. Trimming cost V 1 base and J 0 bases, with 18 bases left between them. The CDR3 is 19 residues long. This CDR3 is CASSEVVLGALTNTGELFF. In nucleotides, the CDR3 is TGTGCCAGCAGTGAAGTCGTACTAGGCGCCCTCACGAACACCGGGGAGCTGTTTTTT.

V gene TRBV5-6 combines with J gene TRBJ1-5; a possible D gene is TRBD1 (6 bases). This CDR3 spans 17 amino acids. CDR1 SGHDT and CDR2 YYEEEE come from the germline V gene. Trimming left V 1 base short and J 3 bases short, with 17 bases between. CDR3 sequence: CASSLSPGTSDNQPQHF. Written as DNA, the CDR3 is TGTGCCAGCAGCTTGTCCCCCGGGACAAGCGACAATCAGCCCCAGCATTTT.

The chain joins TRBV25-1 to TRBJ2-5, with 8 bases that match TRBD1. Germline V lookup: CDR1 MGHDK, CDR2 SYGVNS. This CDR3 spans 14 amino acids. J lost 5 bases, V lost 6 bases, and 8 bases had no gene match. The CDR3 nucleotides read TGTGCCAGCAGCCTGACAGGGGATTTGGAGACCCAGTACTTC. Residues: CASSLTGDLETQYF.